This TCR beta chain was found in a study of T-cell memory formation after mild COVID-19. TCRdb itself ran the 5' RACE reads through MiXCR, one entry per CDR3 protein. The table includes 140,000 or so distinct CDR3 sequences, 19% detected once. As concerns this clonotype: The antigen is unknown.

General study results and limits: Chiefly within CM and EM were the contracting CD4+ clones; CD8+ ones were within EMRA.

This CDR3 is built from 17 residues. V shed 5 bases and J shed 4 bases, with 22 bases lying between them. Germline CDR1 and CDR2: LNHDA and SQIVND (reference sequence). Sequenced sample: PBMCs or a T cell subset sorted from them (not recorded which). V gene TRBV19 combines with J gene TRBJ2-3, with D perhaps matching TRBD1 (6 bases). The sequence was obtained from an adult woman who had mild COVID-19 (a few samples of this study predate the infection). Cell type and time point are not known. CDR3 region: CASSSTSTVQGADTQYF. CDR3 DNA: TGTGCCAGTAGTTCAACATCGACAGTACAGGGCGCAGATACGCAGTATTTT. The variable domain in full, completed from reference TRBV19 and TRBJ2-3, reads DGGITQSPKYLFRKEGQNVTLSCEQNLNHDAMYWYRQDPGQGLRLIYYSQIVNDFQKGDIAEGYSVSREKKESFPLTVTSAQKNPTAFYLCASSSTSTVQGADTQYFGPGTRLTVL.